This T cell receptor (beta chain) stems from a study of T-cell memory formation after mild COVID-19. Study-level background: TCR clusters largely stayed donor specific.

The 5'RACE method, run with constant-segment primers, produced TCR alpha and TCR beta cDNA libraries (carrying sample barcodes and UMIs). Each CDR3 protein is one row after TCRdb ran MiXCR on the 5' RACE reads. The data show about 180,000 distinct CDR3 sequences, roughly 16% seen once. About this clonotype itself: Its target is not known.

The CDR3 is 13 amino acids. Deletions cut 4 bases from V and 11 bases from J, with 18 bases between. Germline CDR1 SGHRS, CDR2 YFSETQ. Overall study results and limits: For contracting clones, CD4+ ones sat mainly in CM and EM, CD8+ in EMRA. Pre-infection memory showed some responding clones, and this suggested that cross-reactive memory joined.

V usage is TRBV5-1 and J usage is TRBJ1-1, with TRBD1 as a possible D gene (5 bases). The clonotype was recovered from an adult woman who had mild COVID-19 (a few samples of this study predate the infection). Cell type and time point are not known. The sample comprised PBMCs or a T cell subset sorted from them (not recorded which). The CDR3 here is CASSQGDGRMAFF. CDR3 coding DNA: TGCGCCAGCAGCCAGGGCGACGGGAGAATGGCTTTCTTT.